This T cell receptor (beta chain) was sequenced in a study of blood T cell repertoires in COVID-19. The table came from immunoSEQ multiplex PCR; TCRdb's copy has only in-frame clones and leaves some out. The sample records 50,000 to 60,000 clones, roughly 86% being singletons. The J segment lost 2 bases and the V segment lost 7 bases, leaving 6 bases of the junction unmatched. Germline CDR1 is SGHDT and CDR2 is YYEEEE. The length of the CDR3 is 13 residues. Patients at the Seattle site were enrolled during active infection and followed longitudinally. This sequence originates from a man in his forties with COVID-19, enrolled during active disease. The sample taken for sequencing was peripheral blood. V gene TRBV5-6 combines with J gene TRBJ2-7, with 7 bases that match TRBD1. The CDR3 DNA reads TGTGCCAGCCTCCGGGACAGCACCTACGAGCAGTACTTC. It translates to CASLRDSTYEQYF.